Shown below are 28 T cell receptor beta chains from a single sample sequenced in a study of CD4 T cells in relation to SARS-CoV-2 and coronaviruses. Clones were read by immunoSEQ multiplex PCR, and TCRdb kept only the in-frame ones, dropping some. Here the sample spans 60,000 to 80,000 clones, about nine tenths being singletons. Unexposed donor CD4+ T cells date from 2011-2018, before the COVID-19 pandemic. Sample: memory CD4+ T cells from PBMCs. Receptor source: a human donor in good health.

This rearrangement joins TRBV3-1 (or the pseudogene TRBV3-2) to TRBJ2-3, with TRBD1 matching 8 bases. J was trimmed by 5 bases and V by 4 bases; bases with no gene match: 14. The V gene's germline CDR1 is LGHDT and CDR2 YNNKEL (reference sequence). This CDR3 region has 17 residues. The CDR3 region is CASSPLTGQGAEDTQYF. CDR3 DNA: TGTGCCAGCAGCCCCCTTACAGGGCAGGGGGCGGAAGATACGCAGTATTTT.

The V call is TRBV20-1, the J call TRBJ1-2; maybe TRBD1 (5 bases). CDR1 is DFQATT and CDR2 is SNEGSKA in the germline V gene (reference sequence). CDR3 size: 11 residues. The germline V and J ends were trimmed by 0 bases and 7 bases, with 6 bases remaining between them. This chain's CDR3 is CSARDGGGYTF. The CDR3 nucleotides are TGCAGTGCTAGAGACGGGGGTGGCTACACCTTC.

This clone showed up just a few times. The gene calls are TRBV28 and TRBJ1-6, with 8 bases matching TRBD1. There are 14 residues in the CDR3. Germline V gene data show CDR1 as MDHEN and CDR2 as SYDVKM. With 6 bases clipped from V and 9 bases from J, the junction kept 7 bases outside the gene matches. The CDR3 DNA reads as TGTGCCAGCAGCTCGGGACAGGATGGTTCACCCCTCCACTTT. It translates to CASSSGQDGSPLHF.

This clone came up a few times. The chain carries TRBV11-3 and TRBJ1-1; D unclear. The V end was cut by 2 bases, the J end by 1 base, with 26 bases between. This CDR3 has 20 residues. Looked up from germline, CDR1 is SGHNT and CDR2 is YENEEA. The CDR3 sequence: CASSLLKSPTTKAENTEAFF. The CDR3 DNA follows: TGTGCCAGCAGCTTACTCAAAAGCCCTACGACCAAGGCGGAGAACACTGAAGCTTTCTTT.

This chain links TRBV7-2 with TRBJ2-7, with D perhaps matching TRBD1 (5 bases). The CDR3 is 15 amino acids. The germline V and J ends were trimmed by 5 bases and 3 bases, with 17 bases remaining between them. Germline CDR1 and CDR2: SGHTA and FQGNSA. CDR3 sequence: CASSREAGQVYEQYF. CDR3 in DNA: TGTGCCAGCAGCCGTGAGGCAGGGCAGGTCTACGAGCAGTACTTC.

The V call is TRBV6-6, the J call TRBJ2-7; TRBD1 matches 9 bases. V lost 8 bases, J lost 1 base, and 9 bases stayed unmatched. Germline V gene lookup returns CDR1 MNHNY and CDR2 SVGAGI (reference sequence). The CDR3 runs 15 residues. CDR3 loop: CASGRDRAGSYEQYF. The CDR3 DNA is TGTGCCAGCGGAAGGGACAGGGCCGGATCCTACGAGCAGTACTTC.

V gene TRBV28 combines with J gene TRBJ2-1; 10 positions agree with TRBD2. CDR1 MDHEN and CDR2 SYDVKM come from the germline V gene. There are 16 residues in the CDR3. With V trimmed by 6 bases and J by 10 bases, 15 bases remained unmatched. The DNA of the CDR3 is TGTGCCAGCAGAACTACCGGGACTAGCGTAAAGACGGAGCAGTTCTTC. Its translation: CASRTTGTSVKTEQFF. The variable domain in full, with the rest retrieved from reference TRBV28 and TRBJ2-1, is DVKVTQSSRYLVKRTGEKVFLECVQDMDHENMFWYRQDPGLGLRLIYFSYDVKMKEKGDIPEGYSVSREKKERFSLILESASTNQTSMYLCASRTTGTSVKTEQFFGPGTRLTVL.

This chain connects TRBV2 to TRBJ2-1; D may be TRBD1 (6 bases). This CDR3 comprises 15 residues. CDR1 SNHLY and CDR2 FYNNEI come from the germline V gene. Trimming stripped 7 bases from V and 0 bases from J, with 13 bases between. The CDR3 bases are TGTGCCAGCAACAGGGAGCGGAGCTCCTACAATGAGCAGTTCTTC. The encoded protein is CASNRERSSYNEQFF.

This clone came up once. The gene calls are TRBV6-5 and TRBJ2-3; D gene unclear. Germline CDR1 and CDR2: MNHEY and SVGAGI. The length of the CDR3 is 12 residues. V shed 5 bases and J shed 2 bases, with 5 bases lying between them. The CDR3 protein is CASSKTTDTQYF. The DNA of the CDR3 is TGTGCCAGCAGTAAGACCACAGATACGCAGTATTTT.

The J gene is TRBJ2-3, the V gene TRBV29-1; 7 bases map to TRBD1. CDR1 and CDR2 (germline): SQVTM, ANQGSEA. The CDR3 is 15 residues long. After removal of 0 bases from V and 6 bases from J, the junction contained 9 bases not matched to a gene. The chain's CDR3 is CSVEDRAGGSDTQYF. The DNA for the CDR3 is TGCAGCGTTGAAGATCGGGCAGGGGGATCGGATACGCAGTATTTT.

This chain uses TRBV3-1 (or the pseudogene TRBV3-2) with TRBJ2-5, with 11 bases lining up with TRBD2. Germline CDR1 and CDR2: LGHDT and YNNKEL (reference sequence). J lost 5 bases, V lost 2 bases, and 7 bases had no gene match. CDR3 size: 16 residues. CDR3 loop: CASSQSLAGVGETQYF. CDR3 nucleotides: TGTGCCAGCAGCCAATCACTAGCGGGAGTAGGGGAGACCCAGTACTTC.

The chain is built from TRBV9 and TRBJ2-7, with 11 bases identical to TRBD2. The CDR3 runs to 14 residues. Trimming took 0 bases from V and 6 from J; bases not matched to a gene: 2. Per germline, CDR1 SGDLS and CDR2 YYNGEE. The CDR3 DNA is TGTGCCAGCAGCGTAGTAGCGGGGGGGGGCGAGCAGTACTTC. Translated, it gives CASSVVAGGGEQYF. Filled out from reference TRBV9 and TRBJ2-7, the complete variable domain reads DSGVTQTPKHLITATGQRVTLRCSPRSGDLSVYWYQQSLDQGLQFLIQYYNGEERAKGNILERFSAQQFPDLHSELNLSSLELGDSALYFCASSVVAGGGEQYFGPGTRLTVT.

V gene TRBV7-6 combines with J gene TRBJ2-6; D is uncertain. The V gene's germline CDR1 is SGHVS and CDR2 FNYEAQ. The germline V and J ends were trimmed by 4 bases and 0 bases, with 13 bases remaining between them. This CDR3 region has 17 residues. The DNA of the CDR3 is TGTGCCAGCAGCTCTGGCGTGGGCAACTCTGGGGCCAACGTCCTGACTTTC. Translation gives CASSSGVGNSGANVLTF.

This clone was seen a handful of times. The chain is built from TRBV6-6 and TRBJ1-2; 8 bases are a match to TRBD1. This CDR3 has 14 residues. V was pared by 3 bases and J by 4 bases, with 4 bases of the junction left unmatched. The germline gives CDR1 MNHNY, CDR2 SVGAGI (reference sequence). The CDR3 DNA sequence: TGTGCCAGCAGTTATGGGACAGGTATCTATGGCTACACCTTC. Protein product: CASSYGTGIYGYTF.

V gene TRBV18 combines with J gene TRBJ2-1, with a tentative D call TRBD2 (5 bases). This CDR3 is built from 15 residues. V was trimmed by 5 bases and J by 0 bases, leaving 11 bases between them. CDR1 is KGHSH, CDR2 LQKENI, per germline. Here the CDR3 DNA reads TGTGCCAGCTCATCAAGACTAAGCTCCTACAATGAGCAGTTCTTC. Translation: CASSSRLSSYNEQFF.

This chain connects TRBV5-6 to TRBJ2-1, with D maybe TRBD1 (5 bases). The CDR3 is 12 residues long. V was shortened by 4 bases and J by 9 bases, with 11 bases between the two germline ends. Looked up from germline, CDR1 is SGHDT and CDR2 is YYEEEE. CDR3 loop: CASSVYRTEQFF. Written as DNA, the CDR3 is TGTGCCAGCAGCGTTTACAGGACTGAGCAGTTCTTC.

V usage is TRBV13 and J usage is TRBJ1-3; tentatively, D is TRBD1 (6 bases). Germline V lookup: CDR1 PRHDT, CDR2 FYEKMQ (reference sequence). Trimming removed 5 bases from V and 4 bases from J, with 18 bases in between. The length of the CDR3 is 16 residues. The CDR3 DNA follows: TGTGCCAGCAGCACATCCAGGGGATTTACAGGAAACACCATATATTTT. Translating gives CASSTSRGFTGNTIYF.

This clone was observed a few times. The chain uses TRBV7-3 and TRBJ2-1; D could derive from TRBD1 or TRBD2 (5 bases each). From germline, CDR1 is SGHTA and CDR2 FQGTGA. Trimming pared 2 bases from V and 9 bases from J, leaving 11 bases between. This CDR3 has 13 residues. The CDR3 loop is CASSLLGVGEQFF. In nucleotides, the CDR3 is TGTGCCAGCAGCTTACTGGGGGTGGGTGAGCAGTTCTTC.

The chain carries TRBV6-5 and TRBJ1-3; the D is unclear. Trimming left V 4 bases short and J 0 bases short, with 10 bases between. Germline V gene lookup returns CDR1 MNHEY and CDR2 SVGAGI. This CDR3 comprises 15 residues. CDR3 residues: CASSSQTGSGNTIYF. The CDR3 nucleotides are TGTGCCAGCAGTTCGCAGACGGGCTCTGGAAACACCATATATTTT.

The CDR3 nucleotides read TGTGCCGCCGAGAGAGGTTTTCAGCCCCAGCATTTT. Its translation is CAAERGFQPQHF. The rearrangement links TRBV28 to TRBJ1-5; D is undetermined. Germline V lookup: CDR1 MDHEN, CDR2 SYDVKM. The length of the CDR3 is 12 residues. V was shortened by 11 bases and J by 6 bases, with 14 bases between the two germline ends.

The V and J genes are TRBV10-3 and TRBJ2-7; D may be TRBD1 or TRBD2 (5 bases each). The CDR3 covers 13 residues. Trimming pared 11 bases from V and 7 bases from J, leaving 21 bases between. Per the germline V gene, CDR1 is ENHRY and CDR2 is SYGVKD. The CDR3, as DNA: TGTGCCTCGGGACGGACCCCCTTGGGGGAGCAGTACTTC. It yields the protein CASGRTPLGEQYF.

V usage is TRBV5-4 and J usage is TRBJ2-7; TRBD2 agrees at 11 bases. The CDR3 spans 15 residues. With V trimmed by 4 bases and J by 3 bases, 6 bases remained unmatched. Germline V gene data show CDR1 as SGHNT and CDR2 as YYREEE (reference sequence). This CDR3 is CASSTGTSGIYEQYF. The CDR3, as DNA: TGTGCCAGCAGCACCGGGACTAGCGGAATCTACGAGCAGTACTTC.

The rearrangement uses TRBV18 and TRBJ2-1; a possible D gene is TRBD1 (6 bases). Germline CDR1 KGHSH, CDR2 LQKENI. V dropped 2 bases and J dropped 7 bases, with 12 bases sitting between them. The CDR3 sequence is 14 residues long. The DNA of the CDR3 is TGTGCCAGCTCACCAGGGACCGGACAGAATGAGCAGTTCTTC. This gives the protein CASSPGTGQNEQFF.

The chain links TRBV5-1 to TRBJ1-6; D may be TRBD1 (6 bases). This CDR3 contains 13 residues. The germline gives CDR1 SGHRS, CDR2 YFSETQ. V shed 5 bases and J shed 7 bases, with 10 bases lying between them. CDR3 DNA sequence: TGCGCCAGCAGGGTAGACAGGAATTCACCCCTCCACTTT. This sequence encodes CASRVDRNSPLHF.

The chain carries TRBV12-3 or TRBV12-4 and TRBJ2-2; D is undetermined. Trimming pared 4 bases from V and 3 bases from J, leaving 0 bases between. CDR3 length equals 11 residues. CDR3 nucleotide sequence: TGTGCCAGCAGTTACACCGGGGAGCTGTTTTTT. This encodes CASSYTGELFF.

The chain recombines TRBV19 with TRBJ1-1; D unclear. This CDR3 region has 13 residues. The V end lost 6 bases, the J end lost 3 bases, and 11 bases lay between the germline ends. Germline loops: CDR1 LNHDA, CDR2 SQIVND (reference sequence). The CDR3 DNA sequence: TGTGCCAGTAGCATGGGGAGGTACACTGAAGCTTTCTTT. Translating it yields CASSMGRYTEAFF.

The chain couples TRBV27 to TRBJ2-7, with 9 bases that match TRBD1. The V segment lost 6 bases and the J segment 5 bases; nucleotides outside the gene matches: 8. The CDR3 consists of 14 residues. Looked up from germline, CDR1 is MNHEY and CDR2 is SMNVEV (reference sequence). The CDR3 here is CASRKTGGLDEQYF. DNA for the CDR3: TGTGCCAGCAGAAAAACAGGGGGCTTGGACGAGCAGTACTTC.

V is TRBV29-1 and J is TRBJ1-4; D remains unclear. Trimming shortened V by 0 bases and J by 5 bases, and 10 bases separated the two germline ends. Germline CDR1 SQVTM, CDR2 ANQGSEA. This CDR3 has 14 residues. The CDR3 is CSVEDLRINEKLFF. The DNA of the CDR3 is TGCAGCGTTGAAGATCTACGGATCAATGAAAAACTGTTTTTT.